This T cell receptor beta chain is from a study of graft-versus-host responses after intestinal transplantation. As for the study in general: Transplantation in recipients was multivisceral, liver-intestinal, or isolated intestinal.

CDR3 length: 13 amino acids. Trimming stripped 2 bases from V and 2 bases from J, with 6 bases between. CDR1 and CDR2 (germline): MDHEN, SYDVKM. The assay was immunoSEQ multiplex PCR, and TCRdb's table has in-frame clones only and misses some. The table lists around 76,000 clones, over 85% of them singletons, with approximately 0.5% in the top ten. Turning to this clone: Its target is not known.

This TCR derives from a human donor who received an intestinal transplant. The V call is TRBV28, the J call TRBJ2-5, with no clear D. Sequenced material: unstimulated CD8+ T cells sorted from spleen or lymph node cells, taken before intestinal transplant. The CDR3 DNA reads as TGTGCCAGCAGTTTAGAGGAACAAGAGACCCAGTACTTC. It specifies CASSLEEQETQYF.